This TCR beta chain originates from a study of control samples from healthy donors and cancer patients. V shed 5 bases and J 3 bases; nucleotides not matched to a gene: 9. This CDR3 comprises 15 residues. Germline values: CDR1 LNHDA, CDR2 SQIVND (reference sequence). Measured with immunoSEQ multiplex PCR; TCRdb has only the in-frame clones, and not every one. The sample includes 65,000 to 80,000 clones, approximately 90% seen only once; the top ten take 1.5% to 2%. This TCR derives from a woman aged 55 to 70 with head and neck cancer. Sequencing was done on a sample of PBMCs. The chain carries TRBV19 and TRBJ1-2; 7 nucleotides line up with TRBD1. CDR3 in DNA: TGTGCCAGTAGTCTTCGGACAGGAACATACTATGGCTACACCTTC. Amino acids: CASSLRTGTYYGYTF.